This is a list of T cell receptor beta chains from one sample in a study of shared clonotypes between healthy human individuals. Repertoires were generated with immunoSEQ multiplex PCR, while TCRdb's copy carries only in-frame clones and drops some. The repertoire holds some 500,000 clones, less than 96% seen once, with roughly 0.06% in the top ten. What was sequenced was naive CD4+ T cells sorted from blood. These receptors originate from a woman in her 30s in good health. Both conserved end residues are part of each CDR3. A D gene is named only where the DNA matches it firmly. Part of the rows lack a size; the others show once, few, many or a class for expanded clones.

d_gene	v_gene	j_gene	abundance	CDR3aa	CDR3nt
.	TRBV7-3	TRBJ2-1	.	CASRARPNLHNEQFF	TGTGCCAGCAGGGCCCGACCTAATCTGCACAATGAGCAGTTCTTC
TRBD1	TRBV4-1	TRBJ2-1	.	CASSQGSAGGGYNEQFF	TGCGCCAGCAGCCAAGGGTCCGCAGGGGGCGGCTACAATGAGCAGTTCTTC
TRBD2	TRBV6-5	TRBJ2-7	.	CATTSGREVYEQYF	TGTGCCACAACAAGTGGTCGGGAGGTGTACGAGCAGTACTTC
.	TRBV19	TRBJ1-5	.	CASSTPRGPQHF	TGTGCCAGTAGTACACCTAGAGGGCCCCAGCATTTT
.	TRBV27	TRBJ2-1	.	CASSLAPRNEQFF	TGTGCCAGCAGTTTAGCCCCCAGGAATGAGCAGTTCTTC
.	TRBV9	TRBJ1-3	once	CASSVAGQGNTIYF	TGTGCCAGCAGCGTGGCAGGGCAGGGAAACACCATATATTTT
.	TRBV5-4	TRBJ2-7	.	CASSFPYSYEQYF	TGTGCCAGCAGCTTTCCCTACTCCTACGAGCAGTACTTC
TRBD2	TRBV10-3	TRBJ2-3	.	CAISGAWTRDTDTQYF	TGTGCCATCAGTGGAGCATGGACTAGGGACACAGATACGCAGTATTTT
.	TRBV19	TRBJ2-1	.	CATLSIRYPYNEQFF	TGTGCCACCCTTTCAATCCGGTATCCCTACAATGAGCAGTTCTTC
.	TRBV28	TRBJ2-7	.	CASSLSLGEQYF	TGTGCCAGCAGTTTATCGTTAGGTGAGCAGTACTTC
TRBD2	TRBV27	TRBJ2-3	.	CASSLPAGGTDTQYF	TGTGCCAGCAGTTTACCCGCGGGAGGCACAGATACGCAGTATTTT
.	TRBV4-1	TRBJ1-1	.	CASSQEQQNTEAFF	TGCGCCAGCAGCCAAGAGCAACAGAACACTGAAGCTTTCTTT
TRBD2	TRBV7-9	TRBJ2-1	.	CASSSGTRLINEQFF	TGTGCCAGCAGCTCCGGGACTAGGCTTATCAATGAGCAGTTCTTC
.	TRBV28	TRBJ1-2	.	CASSPGGSGYGYTF	TGTGCCAGCAGTCCCGGGGGGTCTGGGTATGGCTACACCTTC
TRBD2	TRBV7-9	TRBJ2-1	.	CASSLVAGGSNEQFF	TGTGCCAGCAGCTTAGTTGCGGGAGGAAGCAATGAGCAGTTCTTC
TRBD2	TRBV27	TRBJ2-1	.	CASSSREASSYNEQFF	TGTGCCAGCAGTTCCCGGGAGGCCAGCTCCTACAATGAGCAGTTCTTC
TRBD2	TRBV30	TRBJ2-1	.	CAWSVGRSGRGNEQFF	TGTGCCTGGAGTGTAGGACGTAGCGGGAGAGGCAATGAGCAGTTCTTC
.	TRBV5-6	TRBJ1-1	.	CASSWGNPTGRAFF	TGTGCCAGCAGCTGGGGCAACCCGACTGGGAGGGCTTTCTTT
TRBD1	TRBV2	TRBJ1-5	once	CASRTTGNSNQPQHF	TGTGCCAGCAGGACGACAGGGAATAGCAATCAGCCCCAGCATTTT
TRBD2	TRBV6-1	TRBJ2-3	.	CASSAISGTSATDTQYF	TGTGCCAGCAGTGCTATTTCCGGGACTAGCGCCACAGATACGCAGTATTTT
.	TRBV28	TRBJ2-2	.	CASSFRRHLNTGELFF	TGTGCCAGCAGTTTTAGGAGGCACCTGAACACCGGGGAGCTGTTTTTT
.	TRBV28	TRBJ1-1	.	CASSFDPGLPYTEAFF	TGTGCCAGCAGTTTTGATCCGGGCCTTCCGTACACTGAAGCTTTCTTT
TRBD1	TRBV28	TRBJ1-2	.	CASSLFTGTGDYGYTF	TGTGCCAGCAGTTTATTCACCGGGACAGGGGACTATGGCTACACCTTC
.	TRBV28	TRBJ1-2	.	CASSFQGYGYTF	TGTGCCAGCAGTTTTCAAGGCTATGGCTACACCTTC
.	TRBV7-8	TRBJ1-3	.	CASSSPRSGNTIYF	TGTGCCAGCAGTTCGCCCCGCTCTGGAAACACCATATATTTT
.	TRBV20-1	TRBJ2-1	.	CSATDQNEQFF	TGCAGTGCCACGGACCAAAATGAGCAGTTCTTC
TRBD2	TRBV28	TRBJ2-5	.	CASSYGRESFGETQYF	TGTGCCAGCAGTTATGGGCGGGAGTCGTTTGGCGAGACCCAGTACTTC
TRBD1	TRBV6-6	TRBJ1-1	.	CASSYGPGGTEAFF	TGTGCCAGCAGTTACGGTCCAGGGGGGACTGAAGCTTTCTTT
.	TRBV27	TRBJ2-7	.	CASSLSSRGTAYEQYF	TGTGCCAGCAGTTTATCGTCGCGGGGAACAGCCTACGAGCAGTACTTC
.	TRBV5-1	TRBJ2-6	.	CASSLGWTSGANVLTF	TGCGCCAGCAGCTTGGGTTGGACGAGCGGGGCCAACGTCCTGACTTTC
.	TRBV7-9	TRBJ2-3	.	CASTVVVGTQYF	TGTGCCAGCACCGTCGTGGTTGGTACGCAGTATTTT
TRBD2	TRBV10-3	TRBJ2-3	.	CAISEIAGVVDTQYF	TGTGCCATCAGTGAGATTGCGGGAGTGGTAGATACGCAGTATTTT
.	TRBV2	TRBJ2-7	.	CASSGQAYEQYF	TGTGCCAGCAGTGGACAGGCCTACGAGCAGTACTTC
.	TRBV7-3	TRBJ2-3	.	CASSLSEYSLPDTQYF	TGTGCCAGCAGCTTGTCGGAGTACTCCCTACCAGATACGCAGTATTTT
.	TRBV7-9	TRBJ2-5	.	CASSRISRGNQPLKETQYF	TGTGCCAGCAGCCGAATATCCCGGGGAAACCAACCCCTCAAAGAGACCCAGTACTTC